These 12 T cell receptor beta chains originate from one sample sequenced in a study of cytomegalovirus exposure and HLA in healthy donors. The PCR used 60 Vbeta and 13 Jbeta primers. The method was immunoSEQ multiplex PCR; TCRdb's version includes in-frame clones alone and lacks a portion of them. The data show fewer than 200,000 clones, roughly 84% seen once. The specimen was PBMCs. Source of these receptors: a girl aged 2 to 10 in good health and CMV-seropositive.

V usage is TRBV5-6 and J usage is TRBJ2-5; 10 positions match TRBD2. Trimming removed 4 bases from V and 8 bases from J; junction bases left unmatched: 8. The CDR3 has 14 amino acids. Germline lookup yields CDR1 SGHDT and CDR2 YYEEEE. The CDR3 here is CASSAGLASATQYF. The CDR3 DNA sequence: TGTGCCAGCAGCGCGGGACTAGCGTCCGCCACCCAGTACTTC.

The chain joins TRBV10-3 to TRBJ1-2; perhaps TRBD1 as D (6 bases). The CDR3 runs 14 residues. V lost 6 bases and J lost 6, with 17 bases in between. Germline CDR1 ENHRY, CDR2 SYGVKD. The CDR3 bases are TGTGCCATCAGGGGAGGGGGTACCGACAATGGCTACACCTTC. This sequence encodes CAIRGGGTDNGYTF.

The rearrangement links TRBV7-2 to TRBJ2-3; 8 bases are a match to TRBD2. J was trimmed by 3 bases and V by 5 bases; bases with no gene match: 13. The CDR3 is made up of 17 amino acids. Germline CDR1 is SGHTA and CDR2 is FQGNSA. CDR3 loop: CASSTGLTGGGTDTQYF. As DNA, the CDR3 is TGTGCCAGCAGCACAGGCTTGACGGGAGGGGGGACAGATACGCAGTATTTT. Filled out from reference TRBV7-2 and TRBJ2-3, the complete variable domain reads GAGVSQSPSNKVTEKGKDVELRCDPISGHTALYWYRQSLGQGLEFLIYFQGNSAPDKSGLPSDRFSAERTGGSVSTLTIQRTQQEDSAVYLCASSTGLTGGGTDTQYFGPGTRLTVL.

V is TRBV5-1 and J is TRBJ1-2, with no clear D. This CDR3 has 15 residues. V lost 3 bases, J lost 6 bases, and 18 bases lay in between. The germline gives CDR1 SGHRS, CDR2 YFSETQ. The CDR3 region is CASSSTTPREDGYTF. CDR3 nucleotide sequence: TGCGCCAGCAGCTCCACTACTCCCCGGGAGGATGGCTACACCTTC.

This CDR3 is CASSFQGDTQYF. The CDR3 DNA reads TGTGCCAGCAGCTTTCAGGGTGATACGCAGTATTTT. The chain carries TRBV5-4 and TRBJ2-3; tentative D call: TRBD1 (5 bases). Per germline, CDR1 SGHNT and CDR2 YYREEE (reference sequence). The V end was cut by 2 bases, the J end by 6 bases, with 7 bases between. This CDR3 region has 12 residues.

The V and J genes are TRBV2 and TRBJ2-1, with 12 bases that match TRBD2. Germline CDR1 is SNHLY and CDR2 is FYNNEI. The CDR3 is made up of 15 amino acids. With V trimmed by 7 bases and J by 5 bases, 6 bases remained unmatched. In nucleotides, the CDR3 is TGTGCCAGCATCGAGACTAGCGGGAGAGACAATGAGCAGTTCTTC. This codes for CASIETSGRDNEQFF.

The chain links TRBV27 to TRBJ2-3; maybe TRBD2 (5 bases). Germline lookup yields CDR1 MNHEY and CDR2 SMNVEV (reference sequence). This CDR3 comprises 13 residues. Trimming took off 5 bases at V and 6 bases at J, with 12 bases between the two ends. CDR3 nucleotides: TGTGCCAGCAGTCCGGACGGGGTGGATACGCAGTATTTT. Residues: CASSPDGVDTQYF.

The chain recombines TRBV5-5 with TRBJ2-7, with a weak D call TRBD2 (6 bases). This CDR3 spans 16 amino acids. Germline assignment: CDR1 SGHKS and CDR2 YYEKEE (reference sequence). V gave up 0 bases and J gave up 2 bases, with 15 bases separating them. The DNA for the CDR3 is TGTGCCAGCAGCTTGGATTGGGGAGGTGATACCTACGAGCAGTACTTC. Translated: CASSLDWGGDTYEQYF.

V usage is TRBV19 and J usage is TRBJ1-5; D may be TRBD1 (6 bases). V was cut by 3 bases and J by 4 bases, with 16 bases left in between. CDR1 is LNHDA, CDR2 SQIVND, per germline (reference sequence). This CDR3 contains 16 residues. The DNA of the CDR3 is TGTGCCAGTAGTATTGGGGCAGGGGTACGAAATCAGCCCCAGCATTTT. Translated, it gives CASSIGAGVRNQPQHF. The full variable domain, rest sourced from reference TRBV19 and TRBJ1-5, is DGGITQSPKYLFRKEGQNVTLSCEQNLNHDAMYWYRQDPGQGLRLIYYSQIVNDFQKGDIAEGYSVSREKKESFPLTVTSAQKNPTAFYLCASSIGAGVRNQPQHFGDGTRLSIL.

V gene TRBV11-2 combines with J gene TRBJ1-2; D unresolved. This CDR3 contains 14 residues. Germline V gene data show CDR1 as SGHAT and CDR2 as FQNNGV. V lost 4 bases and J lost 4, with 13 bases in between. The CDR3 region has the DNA TGTGCCAGCAGCTCAATTACACCCCTCTATGGCTACACCTTC. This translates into CASSSITPLYGYTF. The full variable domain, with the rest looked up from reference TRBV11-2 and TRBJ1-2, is EAGVAQSPRYKIIEKRQSVAFWCNPISGHATLYWYQQILGQGPKLLIQFQNNGVVDDSQLPKDRFSAERLKGVDSTLKIQPAKLEDSAVYLCASSSITPLYGYTFGSGTRLTVV.

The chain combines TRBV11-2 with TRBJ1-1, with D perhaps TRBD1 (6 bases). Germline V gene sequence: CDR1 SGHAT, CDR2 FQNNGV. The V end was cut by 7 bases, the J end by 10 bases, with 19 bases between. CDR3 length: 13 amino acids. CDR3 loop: CASTPWAGVRAFF. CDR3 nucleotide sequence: TGTGCCAGCACCCCTTGGGCAGGGGTTAGAGCTTTCTTT.

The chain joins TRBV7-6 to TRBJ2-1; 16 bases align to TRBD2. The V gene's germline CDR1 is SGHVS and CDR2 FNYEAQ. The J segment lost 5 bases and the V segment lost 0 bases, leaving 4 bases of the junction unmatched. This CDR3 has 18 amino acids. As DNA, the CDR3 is TGTGCCAGCAGCTTAGCGGGGACTAGCGGGAGGGTACACAATGAGCAGTTCTTC. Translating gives CASSLAGTSGRVHNEQFF.